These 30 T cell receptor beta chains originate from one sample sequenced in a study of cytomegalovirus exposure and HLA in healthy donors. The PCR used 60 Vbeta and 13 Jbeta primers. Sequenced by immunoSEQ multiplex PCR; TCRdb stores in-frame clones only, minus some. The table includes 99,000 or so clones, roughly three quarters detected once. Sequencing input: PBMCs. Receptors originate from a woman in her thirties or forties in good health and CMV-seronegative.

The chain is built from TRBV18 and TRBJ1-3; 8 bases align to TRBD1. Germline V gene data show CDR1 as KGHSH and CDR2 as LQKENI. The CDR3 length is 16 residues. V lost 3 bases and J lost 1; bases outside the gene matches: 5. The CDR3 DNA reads TGTGCCAGCTCACCGGGACAGGCCTTATCTGGAAACACCATATATTTT. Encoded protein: CASSPGQALSGNTIYF.

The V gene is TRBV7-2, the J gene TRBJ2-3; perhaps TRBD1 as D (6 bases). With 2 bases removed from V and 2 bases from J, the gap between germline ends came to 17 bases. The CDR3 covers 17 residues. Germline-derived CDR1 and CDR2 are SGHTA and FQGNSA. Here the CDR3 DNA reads TGTGCCAGCAGCTTAAGAGACAGGCCCCACCCCACAGATACGCAGTATTTT. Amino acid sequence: CASSLRDRPHPTDTQYF. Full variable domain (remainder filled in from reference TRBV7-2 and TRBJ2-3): GAGVSQSPSNKVTEKGKDVELRCDPISGHTALYWYRQSLGQGLEFLIYFQGNSAPDKSGLPSDRFSAERTGGSVSTLTIQRTQQEDSAVYLCASSLRDRPHPTDTQYFGPGTRLTVL.

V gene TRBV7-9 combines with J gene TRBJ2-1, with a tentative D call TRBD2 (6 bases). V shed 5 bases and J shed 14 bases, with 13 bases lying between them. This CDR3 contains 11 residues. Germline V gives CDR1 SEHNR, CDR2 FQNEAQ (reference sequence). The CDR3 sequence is CASSMMGEEFF. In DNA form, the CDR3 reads TGTGCCAGCAGCATGATGGGGGAGGAGTTCTTC.

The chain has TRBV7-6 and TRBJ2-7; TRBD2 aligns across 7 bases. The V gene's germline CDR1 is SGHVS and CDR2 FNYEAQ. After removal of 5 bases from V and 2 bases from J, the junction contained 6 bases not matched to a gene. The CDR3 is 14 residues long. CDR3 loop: CASSPGEGTYEQYF. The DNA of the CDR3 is TGTGCCAGCAGCCCCGGGGAGGGAACCTACGAGCAGTACTTC.

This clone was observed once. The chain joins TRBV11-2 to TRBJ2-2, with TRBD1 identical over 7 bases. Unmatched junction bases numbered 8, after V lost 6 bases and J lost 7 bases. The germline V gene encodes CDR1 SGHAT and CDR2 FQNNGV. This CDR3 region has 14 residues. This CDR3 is CASRPTGNGGELFF. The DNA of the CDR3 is TGTGCCAGCAGACCGACAGGGAATGGCGGGGAGCTGTTTTTT.

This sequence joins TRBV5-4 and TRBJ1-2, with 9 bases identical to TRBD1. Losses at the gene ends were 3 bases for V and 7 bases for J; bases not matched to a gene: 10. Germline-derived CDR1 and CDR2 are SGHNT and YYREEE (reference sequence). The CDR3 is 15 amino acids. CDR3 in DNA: TGTGCCAGCAGCTCCCGGGACAGGGTCTTCTCTGGCTACACCTTC. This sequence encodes CASSSRDRVFSGYTF.

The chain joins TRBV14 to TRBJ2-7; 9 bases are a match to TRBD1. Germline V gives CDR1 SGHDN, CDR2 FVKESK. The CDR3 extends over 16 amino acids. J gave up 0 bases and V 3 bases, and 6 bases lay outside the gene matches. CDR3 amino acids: CASSQADRGVSYEQYF. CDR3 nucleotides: TGTGCCAGCAGCCAGGCCGACAGGGGGGTCTCCTACGAGCAGTACTTC.

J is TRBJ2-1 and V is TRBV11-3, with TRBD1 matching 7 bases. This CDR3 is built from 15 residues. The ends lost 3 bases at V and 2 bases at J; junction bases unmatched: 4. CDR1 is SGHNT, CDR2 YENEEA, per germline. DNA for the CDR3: TGTGCCAGCAGCTTGCCCGGGACAGCCTACAATGAGCAGTTCTTC. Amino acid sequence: CASSLPGTAYNEQFF.

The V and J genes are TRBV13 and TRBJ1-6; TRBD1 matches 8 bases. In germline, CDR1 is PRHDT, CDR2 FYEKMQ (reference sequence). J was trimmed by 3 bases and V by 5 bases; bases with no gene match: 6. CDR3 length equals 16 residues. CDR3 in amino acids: CASSTRQGYYNSPLHF. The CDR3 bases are TGTGCCAGCAGCACCAGACAGGGGTACTATAATTCACCCCTCCACTTT.

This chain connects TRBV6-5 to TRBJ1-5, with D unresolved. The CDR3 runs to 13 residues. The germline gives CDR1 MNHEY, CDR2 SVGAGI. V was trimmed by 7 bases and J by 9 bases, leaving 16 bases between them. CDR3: CASTYGPAGPQHF. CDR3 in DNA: TGTGCCAGCACCTATGGGCCGGCAGGGCCCCAGCATTTT.

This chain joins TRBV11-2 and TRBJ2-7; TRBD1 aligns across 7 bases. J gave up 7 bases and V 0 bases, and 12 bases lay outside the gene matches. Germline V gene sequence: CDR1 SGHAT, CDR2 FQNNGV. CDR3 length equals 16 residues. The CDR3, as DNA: TGTGCCAGCAGCTTAGATATTACAGGGGATATTGATGAGCAGTACTTC. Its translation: CASSLDITGDIDEQYF.

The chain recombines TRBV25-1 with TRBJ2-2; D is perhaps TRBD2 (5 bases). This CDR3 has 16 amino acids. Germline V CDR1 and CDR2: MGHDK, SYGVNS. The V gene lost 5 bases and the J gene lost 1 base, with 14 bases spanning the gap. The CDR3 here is CASSSRGSKNTGELFF. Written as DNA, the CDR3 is TGTGCCAGCAGTAGCCGAGGGAGCAAGAACACCGGGGAGCTGTTTTTT.

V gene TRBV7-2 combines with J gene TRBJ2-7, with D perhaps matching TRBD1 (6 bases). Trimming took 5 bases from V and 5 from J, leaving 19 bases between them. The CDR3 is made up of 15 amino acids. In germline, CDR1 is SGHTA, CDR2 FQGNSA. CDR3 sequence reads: CASSPRTVRGDEQYF. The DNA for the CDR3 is TGTGCCAGCAGCCCCCGGACAGTAAGGGGTGACGAGCAGTACTTC.

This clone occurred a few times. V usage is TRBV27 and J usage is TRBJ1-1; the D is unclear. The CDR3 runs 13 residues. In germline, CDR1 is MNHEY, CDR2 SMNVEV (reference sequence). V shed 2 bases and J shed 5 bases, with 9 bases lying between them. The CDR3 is CASSLAGLTEAFF. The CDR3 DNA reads TGTGCCAGCAGTTTAGCAGGTTTGACTGAAGCTTTCTTT.

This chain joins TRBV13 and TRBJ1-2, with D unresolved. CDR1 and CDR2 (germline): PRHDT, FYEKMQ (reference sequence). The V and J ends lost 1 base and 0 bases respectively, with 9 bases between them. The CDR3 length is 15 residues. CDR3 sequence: CASSLAQLANYGYTF. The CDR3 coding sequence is TGTGCCAGCAGCTTAGCCCAACTAGCTAACTATGGCTACACCTTC.

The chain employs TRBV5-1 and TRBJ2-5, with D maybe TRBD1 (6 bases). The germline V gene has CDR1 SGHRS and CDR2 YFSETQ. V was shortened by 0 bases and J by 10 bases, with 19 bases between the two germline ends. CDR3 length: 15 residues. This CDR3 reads CASSLGTGTRDFQYF. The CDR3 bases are TGCGCCAGCAGCTTGGGGACGGGGACAAGAGACTTCCAGTACTTC.

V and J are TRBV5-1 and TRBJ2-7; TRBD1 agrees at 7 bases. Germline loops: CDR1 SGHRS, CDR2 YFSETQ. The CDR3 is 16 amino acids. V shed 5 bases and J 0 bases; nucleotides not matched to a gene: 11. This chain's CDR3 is CASRGLSNRGSYEQYF. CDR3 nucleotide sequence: TGCGCCAGCAGGGGGCTTTCGAACAGGGGCTCCTACGAGCAGTACTTC.

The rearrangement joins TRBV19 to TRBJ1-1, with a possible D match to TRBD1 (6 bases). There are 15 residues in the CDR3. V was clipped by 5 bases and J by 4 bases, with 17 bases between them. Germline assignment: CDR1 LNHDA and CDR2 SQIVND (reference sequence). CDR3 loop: CASSSGGLLATEAFF. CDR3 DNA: TGTGCCAGTAGTTCGGGGGGGCTACTTGCCACTGAAGCTTTCTTT.

The CDR3 nucleotides read TGTGCCAGCAGTTCAATCTTCACCGGGACACAAGAGCAGTACTTC. This gives the protein CASSSIFTGTQEQYF. The V gene is TRBV27, the J gene TRBJ2-7, with a tentative D call TRBD1 (6 bases). Germline CDR1 MNHEY, CDR2 SMNVEV (reference sequence). This CDR3 region has 15 residues. V was shortened by 4 bases and J by 7 bases, with 20 bases between the two germline ends.

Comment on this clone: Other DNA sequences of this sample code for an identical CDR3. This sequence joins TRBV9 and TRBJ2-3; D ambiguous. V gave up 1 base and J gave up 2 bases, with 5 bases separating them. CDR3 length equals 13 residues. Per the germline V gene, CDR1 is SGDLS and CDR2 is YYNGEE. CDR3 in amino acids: CASSVQITDTQYF. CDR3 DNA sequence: TGTGCCAGCAGCGTACAAATCACAGATACGCAGTATTTT.

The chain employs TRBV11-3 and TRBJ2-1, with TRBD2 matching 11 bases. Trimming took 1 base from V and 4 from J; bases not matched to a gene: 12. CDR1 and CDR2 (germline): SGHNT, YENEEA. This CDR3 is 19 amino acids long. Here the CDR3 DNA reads TGTGCCAGCAGCTTAGTATACGGCACTAGCGGGAGTGTTTACAATGAGCAGTTCTTC. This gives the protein CASSLVYGTSGSVYNEQFF.

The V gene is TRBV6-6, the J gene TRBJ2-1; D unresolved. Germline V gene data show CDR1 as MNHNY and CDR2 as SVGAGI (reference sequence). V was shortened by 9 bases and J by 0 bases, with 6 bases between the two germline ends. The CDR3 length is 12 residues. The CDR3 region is CASWSSYNEQFF. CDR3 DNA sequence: TGTGCCAGTTGGAGCTCCTACAATGAGCAGTTCTTC.

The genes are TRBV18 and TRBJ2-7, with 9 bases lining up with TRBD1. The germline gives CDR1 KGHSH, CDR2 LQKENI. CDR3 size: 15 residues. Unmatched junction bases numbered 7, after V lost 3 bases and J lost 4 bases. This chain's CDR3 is CASSPPGQGWYEQYF. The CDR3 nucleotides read TGTGCCAGCTCACCGCCTGGACAGGGGTGGTACGAGCAGTACTTC.

The CDR3 nucleotides read TGTGCCAGCAGAACTGCGGACGGGAGCTCCTACAATGAGCAGTTCTTC. This translates into CASRTADGSSYNEQFF. The V and J genes are TRBV28 and TRBJ2-1, with a weak D call TRBD2 (6 bases). Per germline, CDR1 MDHEN and CDR2 SYDVKM. CDR3 length equals 16 residues. Trimming removed 6 bases at V and 0 bases at J, with 15 bases between.

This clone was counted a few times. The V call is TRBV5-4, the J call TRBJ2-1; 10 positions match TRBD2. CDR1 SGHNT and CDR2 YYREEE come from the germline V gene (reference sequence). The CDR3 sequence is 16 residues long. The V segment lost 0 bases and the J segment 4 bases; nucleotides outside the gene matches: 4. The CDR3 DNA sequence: TGTGCCAGCAGCTTGGCAGCGGGAGGGCCGTACAATGAGCAGTTCTTC. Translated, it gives CASSLAAGGPYNEQFF.

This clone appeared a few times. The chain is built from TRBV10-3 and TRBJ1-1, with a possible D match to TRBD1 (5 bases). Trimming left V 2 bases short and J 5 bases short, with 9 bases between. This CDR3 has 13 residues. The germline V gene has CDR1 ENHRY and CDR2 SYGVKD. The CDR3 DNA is TGTGCCATCAGTGAGGGGGCTGCGACTGAAGCTTTCTTT. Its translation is CAISEGAATEAFF.

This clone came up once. The CDR3 sequence: CATSVKRGYIDEKLFF. CDR3 nucleotide sequence: TGTGCCACCAGCGTCAAACGGGGGTATATCGATGAAAAACTGTTTTTT. The gene calls are TRBV15 and TRBJ1-4, with TRBD1 as a possible D gene (5 bases). Looked up from germline, CDR1 is LNHNV and CDR2 is YYDKDF (reference sequence). Trimming took off 5 bases at V and 6 bases at J, with 19 bases between the two ends. This CDR3 region has 16 residues.

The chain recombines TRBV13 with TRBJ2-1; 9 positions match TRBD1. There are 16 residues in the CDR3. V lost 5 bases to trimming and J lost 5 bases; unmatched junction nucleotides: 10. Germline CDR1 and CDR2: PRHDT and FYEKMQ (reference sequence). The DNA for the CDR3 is TGTGCCAGCAGCAAACAGAGAGGGACAGGGAACAATGAGCAGTTCTTC. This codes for CASSKQRGTGNNEQFF.

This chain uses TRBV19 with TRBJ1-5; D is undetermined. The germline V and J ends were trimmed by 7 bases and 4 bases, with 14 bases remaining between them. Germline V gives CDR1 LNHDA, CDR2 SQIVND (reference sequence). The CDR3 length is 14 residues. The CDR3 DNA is TGTGCCAGTAAAGGCAGGACTCCTAATCAGCCCCAGCATTTT. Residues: CASKGRTPNQPQHF.

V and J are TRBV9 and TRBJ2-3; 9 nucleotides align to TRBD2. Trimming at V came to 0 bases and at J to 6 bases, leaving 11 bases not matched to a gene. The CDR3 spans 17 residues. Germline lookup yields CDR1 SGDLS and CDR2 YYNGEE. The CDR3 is CASSVEQAGGPMDTQYF. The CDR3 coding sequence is TGTGCCAGCAGCGTAGAACAAGCGGGAGGCCCTATGGATACGCAGTATTTT.